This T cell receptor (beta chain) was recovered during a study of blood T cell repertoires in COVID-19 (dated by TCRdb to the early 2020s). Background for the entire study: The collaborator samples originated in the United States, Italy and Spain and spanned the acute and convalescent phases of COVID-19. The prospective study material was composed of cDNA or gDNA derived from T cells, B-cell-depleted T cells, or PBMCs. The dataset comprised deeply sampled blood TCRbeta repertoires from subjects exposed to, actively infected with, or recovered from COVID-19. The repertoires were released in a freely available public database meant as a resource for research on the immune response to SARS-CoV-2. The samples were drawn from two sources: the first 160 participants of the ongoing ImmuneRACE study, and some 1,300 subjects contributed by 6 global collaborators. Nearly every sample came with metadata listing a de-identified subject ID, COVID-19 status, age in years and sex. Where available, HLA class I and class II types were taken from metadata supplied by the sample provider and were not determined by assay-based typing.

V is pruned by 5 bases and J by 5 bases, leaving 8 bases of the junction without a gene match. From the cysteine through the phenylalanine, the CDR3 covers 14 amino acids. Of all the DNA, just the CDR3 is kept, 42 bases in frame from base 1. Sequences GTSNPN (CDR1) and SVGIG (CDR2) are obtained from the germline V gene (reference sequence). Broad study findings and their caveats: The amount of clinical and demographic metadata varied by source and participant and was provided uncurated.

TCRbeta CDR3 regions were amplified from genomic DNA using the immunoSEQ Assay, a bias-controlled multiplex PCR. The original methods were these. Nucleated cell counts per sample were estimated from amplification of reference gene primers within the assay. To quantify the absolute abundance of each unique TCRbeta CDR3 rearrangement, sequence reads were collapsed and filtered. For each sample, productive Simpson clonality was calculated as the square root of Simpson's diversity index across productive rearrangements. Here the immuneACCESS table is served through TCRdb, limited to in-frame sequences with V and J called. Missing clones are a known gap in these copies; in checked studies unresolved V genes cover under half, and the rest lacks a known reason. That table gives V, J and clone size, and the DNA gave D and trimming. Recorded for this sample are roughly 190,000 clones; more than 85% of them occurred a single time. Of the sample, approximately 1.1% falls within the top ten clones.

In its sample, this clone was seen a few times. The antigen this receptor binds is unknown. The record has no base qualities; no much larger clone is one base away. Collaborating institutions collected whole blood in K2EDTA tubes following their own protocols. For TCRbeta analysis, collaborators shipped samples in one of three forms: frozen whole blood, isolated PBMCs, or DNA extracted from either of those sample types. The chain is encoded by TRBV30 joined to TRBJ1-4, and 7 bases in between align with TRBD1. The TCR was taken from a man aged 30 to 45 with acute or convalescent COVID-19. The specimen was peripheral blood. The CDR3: CAWSAGGGNEKLFF. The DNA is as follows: TGTGCCTGGTCCGCCGGAGGGGGCAATGAAAAACTGTTTTTT.